The 2 T cell receptor beta chains given below trace back to one sample, sequenced in a study of technical replicates of blood from several donors. TCRdb's copy holds only in-frame clones and misses some; the assay was immunoSEQ multiplex PCR. The table has about 97,000 clones, about 96% seen once. Sequencing used T cells isolated from PBMCs. The receptors were gathered from a human donor in good health.

The V gene is TRBV30, the J gene TRBJ1-2; D not resolved. The germline gives CDR1 GTSNPN, CDR2 SVGIG (reference sequence). The V and J ends lost 1 base and 5 bases respectively, with 8 bases between them. There are 12 residues in the CDR3. CDR3 amino acids: CAWSESEYGYTF. Written as DNA, the CDR3 is TGTGCCTGGAGTGAGTCAGAATATGGCTACACCTTC. The full variable domain, its missing parts supplied by reference TRBV30 and TRBJ1-2, is SQTIHQWPATLVQPVGSPLSLECTVEGTSNPNLYWYRQAAGRGLQLLFYSVGIGQISSEVPQNLSASRPQDRQFILSSKKLLLSDSGFYLCAWSESEYGYTFGSGTRLTVV.

The CDR3 reads CASSGGPIQETQYF. CDR3 DNA: TGTGCCAGCAGTGGCGGCCCGATCCAAGAGACCCAGTACTTC. The chain combines TRBV2 with TRBJ2-5; the D is unclear. Per the germline V gene, CDR1 is SNHLY and CDR2 is FYNNEI. CDR3 size: 14 residues. Trimming took off 4 bases at V and 1 base at J, with 10 bases between the two ends. Looking up the rest from reference TRBV2 and TRBJ2-5 gives the full variable domain: EPEVTQTPSHQVTQMGQEVILRCVPISNHLYFYWYRQILGQKVEFLVSFYNNEISEKSEIFDDQFSVERPDGSNFTLKIRSTKLEDSAMYFCASSGGPIQETQYFGPGTRLLVL.